Shown below are 11 T cell receptor beta chains from a single sample sequenced in a study of T cells after yellow fever vaccination. MiXCR, run by TCRdb on the 5' RACE reads, gives a single entry per CDR3 protein. The sample has about 230,000 distinct CDR3 sequences; 6% to 8% are singletons. The sample consisted of CD4+ T cells sorted from PBMCs, taken on the day of the yellow fever booster vaccination. Every receptor here comes from a man aged 25-40 years who received the YFV17D yellow fever vaccine.

The rearrangement links TRBV5-1 to TRBJ2-3; TRBD2 agrees at 9 bases. From germline, CDR1 is SGHRS and CDR2 YFSETQ. CDR3 length: 16 residues. The V segment lost 4 bases and the J segment 2 bases; nucleotides outside the gene matches: 8. The CDR3 DNA sequence: TGCGCCAGCAGCAAAGGGACTAGCCTTACCACAGATACGCAGTATTTT. It yields the protein CASSKGTSLTTDTQYF. The variable domain in full, completed from reference TRBV5-1 and TRBJ2-3, reads KAGVTQTPRYLIKTRGQQVTLSCSPISGHRSVSWYQQTPGQGLQFLFEYFSETQRNKGNFPGRFSGRQFSNSRSEMNVSTLELGDSALYLCASSKGTSLTTDTQYFGPGTRLTVL.

This clonotype was found many times. This chain connects TRBV15 to TRBJ2-5; D possibly corresponds to TRBD2 (7 bases). The CDR3 runs to 17 residues. Trimming left V 1 base short and J 4 bases short, with 19 bases between. Looked up from germline, CDR1 is LNHNV and CDR2 is YYDKDF (reference sequence). The CDR3 nucleotides read TGTGCCACCAGCAGAGTGGTAGGGGGGGCTTCGAGAGAGACCCAGTACTTC. It encodes CATSRVVGGASRETQYF.

This clonotype was observed at least ten times. The V call is TRBV20-1, the J call TRBJ2-1; 16 bases are shared with TRBD2. CDR1 is DFQATT and CDR2 is SNEGSKA in the germline V gene (reference sequence). CDR3 length: 19 amino acids. J was trimmed by 2 bases and V by 2 bases; bases with no gene match: 9. DNA for the CDR3: TGCAGTGCTAGAATGGTGGGGACTAGCGGGAGGGTTACCTACAATGAGCAGTTCTTC. It specifies CSARMVGTSGRVTYNEQFF.

J is TRBJ2-1 and V is TRBV20-1; weak D call: TRBD2 (5 bases). The germline V gene encodes CDR1 DFQATT and CDR2 SNEGSKA (reference sequence). The V end was cut by 7 bases, the J end by 3 bases, with 22 bases between. This CDR3 spans 16 amino acids. CDR3 amino acids: CSVEREGVNFYNEQFF. CDR3 in DNA: TGCAGTGTTGAGAGGGAAGGCGTGAACTTCTACAATGAGCAGTTCTTC.

This clonotype was seen more than once but under ten times. This chain uses TRBV12-3 or TRBV12-4 with TRBJ2-3; D uncertain. The length of the CDR3 is 10 residues. Trimming removed 2 bases at V and 10 bases at J, with 4 bases between. This CDR3 is CASSLKAQYF. In nucleotides, the CDR3 is TGTGCCAGCAGTTTAAAGGCGCAGTATTTT.

This clonotype was counted only a few times. The CDR3 loop is CSAREGLSGRADTQYF. The CDR3 nucleotides read TGCAGTGCTAGAGAGGGCCTTAGCGGGAGGGCAGATACGCAGTATTTT. The chain combines TRBV20-1 with TRBJ2-3, with TRBD2 identical over 11 bases. CDR3 length: 16 residues. V shed 0 bases, J shed 4 bases, and the junction held 6 bases outside the gene matches. CDR1 and CDR2 (germline): DFQATT, SNEGSKA (reference sequence).

The rearrangement uses TRBV20-1 and TRBJ2-7; 8 bases fit TRBD1. Looked up from germline, CDR1 is DFQATT and CDR2 is SNEGSKA (reference sequence). Germline trimming cut 5 bases from V and 5 bases from J; bases unmatched to any gene: 11. CDR3 length: 14 residues. The CDR3 spells CSAQMTGVNNEQYF. In DNA form, the CDR3 reads TGCAGTGCTCAGATGACAGGGGTTAACAACGAGCAGTACTTC.

This clonotype has just a few counts. The genes are TRBV7-3 and TRBJ2-1, with TRBD2 matching 11 bases. This CDR3 region has 15 residues. Germline V gene sequence: CDR1 SGHTA, CDR2 FQGTGA. The V gene end was trimmed by 5 bases and the J gene end by 7 bases; junction bases not matched to a gene: 7. The chain's CDR3 is CASSPRLAGKNEQFF. The DNA of the CDR3 is TGTGCCAGCAGCCCCAGACTAGCGGGGAAGAATGAGCAGTTCTTC. Supplemented by reference TRBV7-3 and TRBJ2-1, the full variable domain reads GAGVSQTPSNKVTEKGKYVELRCDPISGHTALYWYRQSLGQGPEFLIYFQGTGAADDSGLPNDRFFAVRPEGSVSTLKIQRTERGDSAVYLCASSPRLAGKNEQFFGPGTRLTVL.

In this sample, this clonotype turned up many times. J is TRBJ2-1 and V is TRBV29-1; a possible D gene is TRBD2 (5 bases). This CDR3 contains 15 residues. Germline V lookup: CDR1 SQVTM, CDR2 ANQGSEA. V was shortened by 4 bases and J by 9 bases, with 22 bases between the two germline ends. The chain's CDR3 is CSVALNTGFEGEQFF. CDR3 nucleotides: TGCAGCGTTGCTCTGAATACGGGGTTTGAGGGTGAGCAGTTCTTC.

This clonotype showed up many times. The J gene is TRBJ2-3, the V gene TRBV10-3, with TRBD1 matching over 8 bases. CDR1 ENHRY and CDR2 SYGVKD come from the germline V gene. Trimming at V came to 10 bases and at J to 5 bases, leaving 14 bases not matched to a gene. This CDR3 has 15 residues. CDR3 region: CATAKPGGAEDTQYF. In nucleotides, the CDR3 is TGTGCCACCGCCAAACCAGGGGGCGCGGAAGATACGCAGTATTTT.

In this sample, this clonotype turned up a few times. The chain links TRBV5-1 to TRBJ2-3; 9 positions match TRBD2. Germline V gene sequence: CDR1 SGHRS, CDR2 YFSETQ. J was trimmed by 2 bases and V by 3 bases; bases with no gene match: 7. This CDR3 has 16 residues. The chain's CDR3 is CASSSPRGGLTDTQYF. The CDR3 nucleotides are TGCGCCAGCAGCTCCCCGCGGGGGGGACTCACAGATACGCAGTATTTT.